This T cell receptor beta chain was identified during a study of cytomegalovirus exposure and HLA in healthy donors. TCRdb's table, derived via immunoSEQ multiplex PCR, lists solely in-frame clones and lacks some. Altogether about 140,000 clones are present, 70% to 90% being singletons, with the ten largest covering just under 8%. Trimming shortened V by 5 bases and J by 7 bases, and 11 bases separated the two germline ends. The V gene's germline CDR1 is SGHVS and CDR2 FNYEAQ. The length of the CDR3 is 12 residues. This rearrangement joins TRBV7-6 to TRBJ1-2; a weak D match, TRBD1 (6 bases). Sequencing was carried out using PBMCs. The TCR was taken from a woman aged 18-29 years in good health and CMV-seropositive. The CDR3, as DNA: TGTGCCAGCAGCCAACCAGGGGCTGGCTACACCTTC. This sequence encodes CASSQPGAGYTF.